The clone carrying this TCR beta chain was seen a handful of times. What it recognizes is unknown. These data are taken from a study of CD8 T cells in ankylosing spondylitis. General study results and limits: Disease-linked clones, CD8+, were relatively rare in peripheral blood. The study looked at matched synovial fluid samples from ankylosing spondylitis patients. Disease-linked clones were reported to be significantly enriched there. A motif of seven or eight highly homologous TCR beta variants was seen as apparently characteristic of ankylosing spondylitis blood.

Via MiXCR, TCRdb re-called the 5' RACE reads, giving one row per CDR3 protein. The sample yields about 240,000 distinct CDR3 sequences, approximately 9% seen once. V shed 5 bases, J shed 4 bases, and the junction held 11 bases outside the gene matches. Germline CDR1 and CDR2: DFQATT and SNEGSKA (reference sequence). The CDR3 contains 15 residues. The clonotype was recovered from a male donor with ankylosing spondylitis or in good health (not recorded which). Sequencing was done on a sample of blood, either unsorted or a sorted T cell fraction (not recorded which). The V and J genes are TRBV20-1 and TRBJ1-3, with 7 bases aligning to TRBD1. The CDR3 sequence: CSAGPDRVDGNTIYF. The CDR3 DNA reads TGCAGTGCTGGTCCAGACAGGGTGGACGGAAACACCATATATTTT.